This is a list of T cell receptor beta chains from one sample in a study of shared T cell receptors in the human thymus. Sequencing used immunoSEQ multiplex PCR; TCRdb keeps in-frame clones, though not all of them. The sample shows hundreds of thousands of clones, roughly 90% of them seen only once. This same sample was also part of a study on human thymus T cells.

Sequenced input: thymocytes. The receptors come from a boy younger than two with a congenital heart defect. CDR3s include the opening cysteine and the closing phenylalanine or tryptophan. Each record gives: clone size, J gene, V gene, D gene, CDR3 DNA, CDR3 protein. D genes are given only for firm matches. Only part of the rows carry a size: once, few, many, or a class if the clone is expanded.

>-|TRBJ1-1|TRBV30|-
TGTGCCTGCGTGATAGGACAGCTGAACACTGAAGCTTTCTTT
CACVIGQLNTEAFF
>-|TRBJ1-5|TRBV15|TRBD1
TGTGCCACCGGAAACCGGGACAGGGCAAGATATAGCAATCAGCCCCAGCATTTT
CATGNRDRARYSNQPQHF
>-|TRBJ2-3|TRBV5-6|-
TGTGCCAGCACCATGTTCGAGTCCACAGATACGCAGTATTTT
CASTMFESTDTQYF
>-|TRBJ2-1|TRBV4-3|-
TGCGCCAGCAGCCAAGATTCCCTGCGGCACAATGAGCAGTTCTTC
CASSQDSLRHNEQFF
>-|TRBJ2-1|TRBV6-5|TRBD2
TGTGCCAGCAGGCAAACTAGCGGCCAATACAATGAGCAGTTCTTC
CASRQTSGQYNEQFF
>-|TRBJ2-7|TRBV6-5|-
TGTGCCAGCACCAACAGGTGGGGGGTGGGCTACGAGCAGTACTTC
CASTNRWGVGYEQYF
>-|TRBJ2-7|TRBV2|-
TGTGCCAGCAGGGCCCGCAGCGGGCCCTCCCCGTGGGAGCAGTACTTC
CASRARSGPSPWEQYF
>-|TRBJ2-2|TRBV25-1|TRBD2
TGTGCCAGCAAGGGACTAGCGGGAGTGACAGACACCGGGGAGCTGTTTTTT
CASKGLAGVTDTGELFF
>-|TRBJ2-3|TRBV4-2|TRBD2
TGTGCCAGCAGCCAAGAGGGAAGGGAGTCCCGGACTAGCGGGGGCACAGATACGCAGTATTTT
CASSQEGRESRTSGGTDTQYF
>-|TRBJ2-7|TRBV25-1|TRBD1
TGTGCCAGCAGTGAACCCGGGACAGGGACCTCCTACGAGCAGTACTTC
CASSEPGTGTSYEQYF
>once|TRBJ1-2|TRBV25-1|-
TGTGCCAGCAGTGATTGGGACTTGGGCTACACCTTC
CASSDWDLGYTF
>-|TRBJ2-2|TRBV19|-
TGTGCCAGTAGTATTACCGGGGGGAACACCGGGGAGCTGTTTTTT
CASSITGGNTGELFF
>once|TRBJ2-5|TRBV15|TRBD2
TGTGCCACCAGCAGAGTCCCAGCGGGAGTTCGGGAGACCCAGTACTTC
CATSRVPAGVRETQYF
>-|TRBJ1-1|TRBV30|TRBD1
TGTGCCTACCGACAGGGAGTGAACACTGAAGCTTTCTTT
CAYRQGVNTEAFF
>-|TRBJ2-7|TRBV28|TRBD1
TGTGCCAGCAGTGGGACCGGGACAGGTGTATCCTACGAGCAGTACTTC
CASSGTGTGVSYEQYF
>-|TRBJ1-2|TRBV6-5|TRBD1
TGTGCCAGCAGTCGGACAGGGCCTTGGCACTATGGCTACACCTTC
CASSRTGPWHYGYTF
>once|TRBJ1-5|TRBV28|-
TGTGCCAGCAGTTTCCCGTCTAGCAATCAGCCCCAGCATTTT
CASSFPSSNQPQHF
>-|TRBJ1-5|TRBV10-2|-
TGCGCCAGCAGTGATAGAGATCGCAATCAGCCCCAGCATTTT
CASSDRDRNQPQHF
>-|TRBJ2-1|TRBV25-1|TRBD2
TGTGCCAGCAGTGAATCGGGGGGAGTTCATGAGCAGTTCTTC
CASSESGGVHEQFF
>-|TRBJ1-4|TRBV30|-
TGTGCCTTTAAAGTGCGTCGGGCTAATGAAAAACTGTTTTTT
CAFKVRRANEKLFF
>-|TRBJ1-1|TRBV5-8|-
TGTGCCAGCAGCTTGCCCCCGGGGAGGACTGAAGCTTTCTTT
CASSLPPGRTEAFF
>once|TRBJ2-5|TRBV5-4|-
TGTGCCAGCAGCTTGGCCGACAGGCAAGAGACCCAGTACTTC
CASSLADRQETQYF
>-|TRBJ2-1|TRBV5-6|-
TGTGCCAGCAGCTATCCAGGGGGGAATGAGCAGTTCTTC
CASSYPGGNEQFF
>-|TRBJ1-1|TRBV6-1|TRBD1
TGTGCCAGCAGCGGACAGGTTTACGCTGAAGCTTTCTTT
CASSGQVYAEAFF
>few|TRBJ2-7|TRBV28|-
TGTGCCAGCAAGGAGAGGGGGGAGCAGTACTTC
CASKERGEQYF
>-|TRBJ2-7|TRBV27|TRBD1
TGTGCCAGCAGAGGGTGGCAGGGGGCTTCCTACGAGCAGTACTTC
CASRGWQGASYEQYF
>-|TRBJ2-3|TRBV11-3|TRBD2
TGTGCCAGCAGCTTAGACACTAGCGGGAGTTGGACAGATACGCAGTATTTT
CASSLDTSGSWTDTQYF
>-|TRBJ2-3|TRBV28|-
TGTGCCAGCAGCCCCAGAAGGCGGAAACCCCCTTCCACAGATACGCAGTATTTT
CASSPRRRKPPSTDTQYF
>-|TRBJ2-5|TRBV27|TRBD2
TGTGCCAGCAGGCGTGGCGGGAGTAGGTGGCTCCAAGAGACCCAGTACTTC
CASRRGGSRWLQETQYF
>-|TRBJ2-1|TRBV4-1|TRBD2
TGCGCCAGCAGCCAAGAACGGCTAGCGGGAAGTGAGCAGTTCTTC
CASSQERLAGSEQFF
>once|TRBJ2-3|TRBV7-9|TRBD2
TGTGCCACCGGGACTAGCGGGGGACAGTCGCAGTATTTT
CATGTSGGQSQYF
>few|TRBJ2-7|TRBV5-4|TRBD2
TGTGCCAGCAAGGACCCTGGCGGGGGAGAGCAGTACTTC
CASKDPGGGEQYF
>-|TRBJ2-7|TRBV27|TRBD1
TGTGCCAGCCGGACAGGGGGATACGAGCAGTACTTC
CASRTGGYEQYF
>-|TRBJ2-3|TRBV9|TRBD2
TGTGCCAGCAGCTTTAGTAGGGGACTAGCGGGAGGGCCCACAGATACGCAGTATTTT
CASSFSRGLAGGPTDTQYF
>-|TRBJ2-2|TRBV27|-
TGTGCCAGCAGCCAAAAACGGGGCACCGGGGAGCTGTTTTTT
CASSQKRGTGELFF
>few|TRBJ2-7|TRBV10-3|TRBD1
TGTGCCATCAGTAGGACAGGGGGCTACGAGCAGTACTTC
CAISRTGGYEQYF
>-|TRBJ2-5|TRBV27|TRBD1
TGTGCCAGCAGTCCGCAGACAGGGGGCCAAGAGACCCAGTACTTC
CASSPQTGGQETQYF
>-|TRBJ2-4|TRBV10-3|-
TGTGCCATCAGTGCATACAGGGAGATGGGGGCCATGAACATTCAGTACTTC
CAISAYREMGAMNIQYF
>-|TRBJ2-1|TRBV5-4|TRBD2
TGTGCCAGCAGCCCGCGGACTAGCGGGAGCTACAATGAGCAGTTCTTC
CASSPRTSGSYNEQFF
>once|TRBJ2-1|TRBV11-3|TRBD1
TGTGCCAGCAGCTCGACAGGGGGCAGCTACAATGAGCAGTTCTTC
CASSSTGGSYNEQFF
>-|TRBJ2-1|TRBV5-1|-
TGCGCCAGCAGCCCGGGACTTCCCTACAATGAGCAGTTCTTC
CASSPGLPYNEQFF
>-|TRBJ2-2|TRBV9|-
TGTGCCAGCAGCGTAGGTGTCAAATCGGGCACCGGGGAGCTGTTTTTT
CASSVGVKSGTGELFF
>-|TRBJ2-2|TRBV27|TRBD1
TGTGCCAGCAGTTCCGAGGGACAGAAACTATTAGACACCGGGGAGCTGTTTTTT
CASSSEGQKLLDTGELFF
>-|TRBJ2-2|TRBV7-9|-
TGTGCCAGCAGCCACCACGCGAGCACCGGGGAGCTGTTTTTT
CASSHHASTGELFF
>-|TRBJ2-5|TRBV11-2|-
TGTGCCAGCAGCGAAGCACTCAAGCGCGAGACCCAGTACTTC
CASSEALKRETQYF
>-|TRBJ1-4|TRBV13|-
TGTGCCAGCAGCCCAACTCGGAATGAAAAACTGTTTTTT
CASSPTRNEKLFF